This TCR beta chain was sequenced for a study of blood T cell repertoires in COVID-19. Study at large: Some COVID-19 samples were acute and others convalescent; all came from the United States, Italy and Spain. PBMCs, B-cell-depleted T cells, or T cells provided the cDNA or gDNA that made up the material.

This clone was seen a handful of times. Patients of the Seattle cohort, enrolled during active infection, were followed longitudinally. In the authors' methods: Estimated nucleated cell counts came from reference gene primer amplification. Using immunoSEQ multiplex PCR, the repertoire was profiled, and TCRdb retains in-frame clones only, with some absent. The V and J calls and clone size were taken over from that table, and D and trimming were inferred from the DNA. The table includes roughly 280,000 clones, almost 90% detected once. V lost 3 bases, J lost 4 bases, and 9 bases stayed unmatched. Per the germline V gene, CDR1 is SEHNR and CDR2 is FQNEAQ (reference sequence). The CDR3 is made up of 16 amino acids.

V gene TRBV7-9 combines with J gene TRBJ2-7; 10 bases are shared with TRBD2. The source material was peripheral blood. This clonotype was sampled from a woman aged 30 to 39 with COVID-19, enrolled during active disease. CDR3: CASSFRLAGAEYEQYF. The DNA for the CDR3 is TGTGCCAGCAGCTTTAGGCTAGCGGGAGCTGAGTACGAGCAGTACTTC.